This is a list of T cell receptor beta chains from one sample in a study of blood T cell repertoires in COVID-19. Produced via immunoSEQ multiplex PCR; TCRdb's table is partial and in-frame only. The repertoire holds 150,000 to 200,000 clones, with over 85% as singletons. The sequenced sample consisted of peripheral blood. These TCRs come from a woman aged 45-60 years with acute or convalescent COVID-19. The conserved cysteine and the conserved F or W are not part of the CDR3 here. The order of the fields is CDR3 protein, J gene, V gene.

CDR3aa: ASSTDRPFSNQPQH
j_gene: TRBJ1-5
v_gene: TRBV28

CDR3aa: ASSVAEAGGEQY
j_gene: TRBJ2-7
v_gene: TRBV9

CDR3aa: ASSLRGDSSYNEQF
j_gene: TRBJ2-1
v_gene: TRBV11-2

CDR3aa: ASSPGWMTQY
j_gene: TRBJ2-5
v_gene: TRBV3-1/TRBV3-2

CDR3aa: ASMRESNQPQH
j_gene: TRBJ1-5
v_gene: TRBV6-5

CDR3aa: ASSPSGTGNTIY
j_gene: TRBJ1-3
v_gene: TRBV3-1/TRBV3-2

CDR3aa: ASSRRTAYEQY
j_gene: TRBJ2-7
v_gene: TRBV7-2

CDR3aa: ASSNPGRANYGYT
j_gene: TRBJ1-2
v_gene: TRBV6-5

CDR3aa: ASSPWSGTNYGYT
j_gene: TRBJ1-2
v_gene: TRBV5-5

CDR3aa: ASSVWGDESEAF
j_gene: TRBJ1-1
v_gene: TRBV5-1

CDR3aa: ASSLSAGTLQTQF
j_gene: TRBJ2-1
v_gene: TRBV6-5

CDR3aa: ASSPDGVNTEAF
j_gene: TRBJ1-1
v_gene: TRBV5-1

CDR3aa: ASSRDRGETQY
j_gene: TRBJ2-5
v_gene: TRBV9

CDR3aa: ASSYSTGNQPQH
j_gene: TRBJ1-5
v_gene: TRBV6-6

CDR3aa: ASSSDRWLAGDNEQF
j_gene: TRBJ2-1
v_gene: TRBV7-9

CDR3aa: ASSPGWPTPIYEQY
j_gene: TRBJ2-7
v_gene: TRBV28

CDR3aa: ASTATNEKLF
j_gene: TRBJ1-4
v_gene: TRBV2

CDR3aa: ASSGLNQPQH
j_gene: TRBJ1-5
v_gene: TRBV21-1

CDR3aa: ASSLGQGGQPQH
j_gene: TRBJ1-5
v_gene: TRBV9

CDR3aa: ASSTSSYNEQF
j_gene: TRBJ2-1
v_gene: TRBV2

CDR3aa: SVEVGGQGYEQY
j_gene: TRBJ2-7
v_gene: TRBV29-1

CDR3aa: ASTWTGNYGYT
j_gene: TRBJ1-2
v_gene: TRBV28

CDR3aa: SASTAAGGLNTEAF
j_gene: TRBJ1-1
v_gene: TRBV20-1

CDR3aa: ASSDGEEAF
j_gene: TRBJ1-1
v_gene: TRBV6-1

CDR3aa: ASSPPSTGSFYGYT
j_gene: TRBJ1-2
v_gene: TRBV18

CDR3aa: ASTAGYNEQF
j_gene: TRBJ2-1
v_gene: TRBV12-3/TRBV12-4

CDR3aa: ASSFSGTDYSYEQY
j_gene: TRBJ2-7
v_gene: TRBV28

CDR3aa: ASSPGLAGGTDTQY
j_gene: TRBJ2-3
v_gene: TRBV11-3

CDR3aa: ASSDAINYGYT
j_gene: TRBJ1-2
v_gene: TRBV2

CDR3aa: AISESRGSGEQY
j_gene: TRBJ2-7
v_gene: TRBV10-3

CDR3aa: ASSPYTGFQETQY
j_gene: TRBJ2-5
v_gene: TRBV4-1

CDR3aa: ASRRLQGTEAF
j_gene: TRBJ1-1
v_gene: TRBV2

CDR3aa: ATSDAYNQGRGNEQF
j_gene: TRBJ2-1
v_gene: TRBV24-1

CDR3aa: ASSFPQGSGANVLT
j_gene: TRBJ2-6
v_gene: TRBV5-4